These T cell receptor beta chains were read from a single sample in a study of tumor-infiltrating lymphocytes in localized non-small cell lung cancer. The table came from immunoSEQ multiplex PCR; TCRdb's copy has only in-frame clones and leaves some out. The sample consists of about 12,000 clones, more than 60% of them appearing once. The sample was lung tumor tissue. The receptors derive from a human donor with non-small cell lung cancer. The CDR3 runs from the conserved cysteine through the conserved F or W. A D gene is named only where the DNA matches it firmly. Some rows have no size entry. The others give once, few or many, or a class for an expanded clone.

d_gene	abundance	j_gene	v_gene	CDR3nt	CDR3aa
TRBD2	NA	TRBJ2-7	TRBV10-3	TGTGCCATCAGTGATCTCTCGGGAGGGCCCTACGAGCAGTACTTC	CAISDLSGGPYEQYF
TRBD2	NA	TRBJ2-7	TRBV28	TGTGCCACTCTAGCGGGAGGTCAATTCGGCGAGCAGTACTTC	CATLAGGQFGEQYF
TRBD1	NA	TRBJ1-4	TRBV5-5	TGTGCCAGCAGCTTGGCCCTAAGTTTACGGACAGGGAATGAAAAACTGTTTTTT	CASSLALSLRTGNEKLFF
NA	NA	TRBJ1-1	TRBV7-9	TGTGCCAGCAGCTTACTTGGAGCTTTCTTT	CASSLLGAFF
NA	NA	TRBJ1-3	TRBV18	TGTGCCAGCTCACCAAACAGCATTCAAGGCTCCACCATCTCTGGAAACACCATATATTTT	CASSPNSIQGSTISGNTIYF
NA	few	TRBJ2-2	TRBV30	TGTGCCTGGACCGGACTGGCGAGCACCGGGGAGCTGTTTTTT	CAWTGLASTGELFF
NA	NA	TRBJ2-5	TRBV6-1	TGTGCCTGGGGCGGCAACCCTAAAGAGACCCAGTACTTC	CAWGGNPKETQYF
TRBD1	NA	TRBJ1-2	TRBV11-2	TGTGCCAGCAGCTTACCAGGGGGCGGGTATGGCTACACCTTC	CASSLPGGGYGYTF
NA	NA	TRBJ1-3	TRBV30	TGTGCCTGGAATCGGAGGTCTGGAAACACCATATATTTT	CAWNRRSGNTIYF
NA	few	TRBJ1-2	TRBV7-9	TGTGCCAGCAGCCTAGGACCCGGGTTTGGCTACACCTTC	CASSLGPGFGYTF
TRBD1	NA	TRBJ1-6	TRBV6-5	TGTGCCAGCAGTTCGGGACAGGGGAAAAATTCACCCCTCCACTTT	CASSSGQGKNSPLHF
TRBD2	few	TRBJ2-1	TRBV11-2	TGTGCCAGCAGCCCCCTAGGCGCCCGGGGCGGGAGAGACGATGAGCAGTTCTTC	CASSPLGARGGRDDEQFF
NA	once	TRBJ2-7	TRBV5-1	TGCGCCAGCAGCCCCACCCCCGGCAGCAGTAACGAGCAGTACTTC	CASSPTPGSSNEQYF
NA	NA	TRBJ2-1	TRBV29-1	TGCAGCGTTGCAGGGTATGGAGCCGGGGGTGAGCAGTTCTTC	CSVAGYGAGGEQFF
TRBD1	NA	TRBJ2-6	TRBV27	TGTGCCAGCAGTTTAAGGGGGACAGGGGATGGGGCCAACGTCCTGACTTTC	CASSLRGTGDGANVLTF
NA	NA	TRBJ2-5	TRBV23-1	TGCGCCAGCAGTGGACGGCAGGGTTGGGAGACCCAGTACTTC	CASSGRQGWETQYF
NA	NA	TRBJ1-3	TRBV5-1	TGCGCCAGCAGCTCCGGGGCCTCCTCTGGAAACACCATATATTTT	CASSSGASSGNTIYF
NA	NA	TRBJ2-6	TRBV5-5	TGTGCCAGCTCCGCGGACGCCGGCTCTGGGGCCAACGTCCTGACTTTC	CASSADAGSGANVLTF
NA	NA	TRBJ2-3	TRBV5-1	TGCGCCAGCAGCTTGGGCCTAGCGAGGAAAGATACGCAGTATTTT	CASSLGLARKDTQYF
TRBD1	NA	TRBJ2-5	TRBV19	TGTGCCAGTAGCAAAAACGGACAGGTCTGGGAGACCCAGTACTTC	CASSKNGQVWETQYF
NA	NA	TRBJ2-1	TRBV28	TGTGCCAGCAAATACCCCAGCTCCTACAATGAGCAGTTCTTC	CASKYPSSYNEQFF
NA	NA	TRBJ1-6	TRBV7-2	TGTGCCAGCAGCTTTACGGGACTCAATAATTCACCCCTCCACTTT	CASSFTGLNNSPLHF
NA	NA	TRBJ1-1	TRBV7-2	TGTGCCAGCATGCCCACAGGGCGCACTGAAGCTTTCTTT	CASMPTGRTEAFF